This TCR beta chain was captured in a study of identical twins. Study conclusions and caveats: Beta clonotypes that were abundant in cord blood contained fewer insertions, a pattern absent from memory repertoires.

TCRdb itself ran the 5' RACE reads through MiXCR, one entry per CDR3 protein. The data contain around 1.7 million distinct CDR3 sequences, about 32% of them singletons. Of note for this clonotype: Its antigen remains unknown.

The V and J ends lost 7 bases and 4 bases, in that order; junction bases with no gene match: 10. The CDR3 sequence is 16 residues long. Germline V gene lookup returns CDR1 ENHRY and CDR2 SYGVKD. Specimen: cord blood. The sequence was collected from a newborn girl in good health. The V gene is TRBV10-3, the J gene TRBJ2-6; 7 bases map to TRBD1. In DNA, the CDR3 is TGTGCCATCAAGCCAAGTACAGGGGACGGGGCCAACGTCCTGACTTTC. Translated: CAIKPSTGDGANVLTF.